These 29 T cell receptor beta chains were sequenced from one sample in a study of blood T cell repertoires in COVID-19. Sequenced by immunoSEQ multiplex PCR; TCRdb stores in-frame clones only, minus some. This table has 200,000 to 300,000 clones, about 87% appearing once. The sample comprised PBMCs or T cells enriched from blood (not recorded which). Receptors originate from a woman aged 35 to 49 with acute COVID-19.

This sequence joins TRBV5-1 and TRBJ2-3, with 7 bases identical to TRBD2. CDR1 and CDR2 from the germline V gene are SGHRS and YFSETQ. The CDR3 runs 15 residues. J was trimmed by 0 bases and V by 6 bases; bases with no gene match: 7. In nucleotides, the CDR3 is TGCGCCAGCACCATCGGGGGGACCAGCACAGATACGCAGTATTTT. Encoded protein: CASTIGGTSTDTQYF.

The rearrangement joins TRBV24-1 to TRBJ1-5, with 7 bases that match TRBD1. The germline V gene has CDR1 KGHDR and CDR2 SFDVKD. This CDR3 contains 17 residues. Trimming cost V 3 bases and J 0 bases; bases outside gene matches: 7. The CDR3 region is CATSDAGTEYSNQPQHF. The CDR3, as DNA: TGTGCCACCAGTGATGCCGGGACAGAATATAGCAATCAGCCCCAGCATTTT.

This chain connects TRBV5-1 to TRBJ1-6, with 7 bases aligning to TRBD1. V was pared by 4 bases and J by 5 bases, with 6 bases of the junction left unmatched. This CDR3 is built from 15 residues. Germline CDR1 SGHRS, CDR2 YFSETQ. The CDR3 DNA follows: TGCGCCAGCAGCCCGGCCGGGACAGATAATTCACCCCTCCACTTT. Translation: CASSPAGTDNSPLHF.

The chain recombines TRBV18 with TRBJ2-7, with 9 bases aligning to TRBD1. Germline CDR1 reads KGHSH; CDR2 reads LQKENI. J gave up 8 bases and V 0 bases, and 8 bases lay outside the gene matches. The CDR3 length is 15 residues. This CDR3 reads CASSPPLGQGMQQYF. The CDR3 DNA follows: TGTGCCAGCTCACCACCGCTTGGACAGGGGATGCAGCAGTACTTC.

V gene TRBV3-1 (or the pseudogene TRBV3-2) combines with J gene TRBJ2-2; 15 bases align to TRBD2. CDR1 is LGHDT and CDR2 is YNNKEL in the germline V gene (reference sequence). This CDR3 region has 17 residues. Trimming removed 4 bases from V and 3 bases from J; junction bases left unmatched: 3. The CDR3, as DNA: TGTGCCAGCAGCCCTCGGACTAGCGGGAGGGACACCGGGGAGCTGTTTTTT. Amino acids: CASSPRTSGRDTGELFF.

The chain recombines TRBV9 with TRBJ2-7; the D gene is possibly TRBD2 (5 bases). This CDR3 comprises 13 residues. V dropped 4 bases and J dropped 3 bases, with 11 bases sitting between them. Per germline, CDR1 SGDLS and CDR2 YYNGEE. The CDR3 region is CASSPTAGYEQYF. The CDR3 DNA is TGTGCCAGCAGCCCGACCGCGGGCTACGAGCAGTACTTC.

This clone was detected a few times. V usage is TRBV24-1 and J usage is TRBJ2-3; 10 nucleotides align to TRBD1. There are 15 residues in the CDR3. V was clipped by 4 bases and J by 6 bases; unmatched bases: 6. CDR1 is KGHDR and CDR2 is SFDVKD in the germline V gene. The CDR3 coding sequence is TGTGCCACCAGTGACGGGACAGGGGATGTGGATACGCAGTATTTT. It specifies CATSDGTGDVDTQYF.

This chain links TRBV27 with TRBJ1-1, with 9 positions matching TRBD1. The germline CDR1 and CDR2 sequences are MNHEY and SMNVEV (reference sequence). The junction had 8 bases not matched to a gene; V was cut back by 6 bases and J by 3 bases. The CDR3 is made up of 15 amino acids. The CDR3 DNA follows: TGTGCCAGCAGCCTAGCCGGGACAGGGTACACTGAAGCTTTCTTT. Its translation: CASSLAGTGYTEAFF.

V is TRBV14 and J is TRBJ2-1; 10 bases match TRBD2. V gave up 1 base and J gave up 7 bases; unmatched junction bases: 7. Looked up from germline, CDR1 is SGHDN and CDR2 is FVKESK. This CDR3 has 16 amino acids. The CDR3 DNA follows: TGTGCCAGCAGCCAAGTGGGACTAGCGCTTGGAAATGAGCAGTTCTTC. Translation: CASSQVGLALGNEQFF.

The chain couples TRBV3-1 (or the pseudogene TRBV3-2) to TRBJ2-5; 8 nucleotides agree with TRBD1. CDR1 and CDR2 from the germline V gene are LGHDT and YNNKEL (reference sequence). V lost 5 bases and J lost 4; bases outside the gene matches: 9. CDR3 size: 15 residues. The CDR3 region is CASSAAGTGPETQYF. Written as DNA, the CDR3 is TGTGCCAGCAGCGCCGCCGGGACAGGTCCAGAGACCCAGTACTTC.

The chain employs TRBV10-3 and TRBJ1-5; possible D gene TRBD1, 5 bases. V lost 0 bases to trimming and J lost 0 bases, with 18 bases between them. The CDR3 runs to 19 residues. Germline V CDR1 and CDR2: ENHRY, SYGVKD. The CDR3, as DNA: TGTGCCATCAGTGAGTCGGCCCCTGGGTTAAGGGGTAGCAATCAGCCCCAGCATTTT. Translating it yields CAISESAPGLRGSNQPQHF.

The rearrangement uses TRBV9 and TRBJ1-4, with TRBD1 as a possible D gene (6 bases). Per the germline V gene, CDR1 is SGDLS and CDR2 is YYNGEE. Trimming left V 4 bases short and J 2 bases short, with 15 bases between. This CDR3 is 16 amino acids long. CDR3 nucleotide sequence: TGTGCCAGCAGCTTCGGTCCAGGGGTGACTAATGAAAAACTGTTTTTT. Protein product: CASSFGPGVTNEKLFF.

The DNA of the CDR3 is TGTGCCAGCAGCTTGCGCGACTACAATGAGCAGTTCTTC. The encoded protein is CASSLRDYNEQFF. The rearrangement links TRBV5-5 to TRBJ2-1; D gene ambiguous. CDR3 length: 13 residues. With 1 base removed from V and 3 bases from J, the gap between germline ends came to 5 bases. The germline V gene has CDR1 SGHKS and CDR2 YYEKEE (reference sequence).

The chain combines TRBV12-3 or TRBV12-4 with TRBJ1-1; D gene ambiguous. The CDR3 spans 13 residues. V dropped 6 bases and J dropped 0 bases, with 8 bases sitting between them. The CDR3 spells CASSLRLNTEAFF. The CDR3 bases are TGTGCCAGCAGCCTCAGGTTGAACACTGAAGCTTTCTTT.

V and J are TRBV6-5 and TRBJ1-4; 8 bases align to TRBD1. The CDR3 has 15 amino acids. Germline trimming cut 8 bases from V and 3 bases from J; bases unmatched to any gene: 8. Germline CDR1 is MNHEY and CDR2 is SVGAGI. The CDR3 bases are TGTGCCAGCGGTCGCAGGGGGCTGCCTAATGAAAAACTGTTTTTT. Amino acids: CASGRRGLPNEKLFF.

CDR3 in amino acids: CASSQQSTNEKLFF. As DNA, the CDR3 is TGTGCCAGCAGCCAACAATCAACTAATGAAAAACTGTTTTTT. V and J are TRBV3-1 (or the pseudogene TRBV3-2) and TRBJ1-4, with unresolved D. This CDR3 has 14 amino acids. CDR1 is LGHDT, CDR2 YNNKEL, per germline (reference sequence). The V and J ends lost 2 bases and 0 bases respectively, with 4 bases between them.

The rearrangement uses TRBV19 and TRBJ1-1, with 7 bases matching TRBD1. Germline assignment: CDR1 LNHDA and CDR2 SQIVND (reference sequence). The CDR3 covers 15 residues. The V segment lost 4 bases and the J segment 11 bases; nucleotides outside the gene matches: 16. The chain's CDR3 is CASSTNRGSSRRAFF. The CDR3, as DNA: TGTGCCAGTAGTACGAACAGGGGAAGTAGTCGTCGGGCTTTCTTT. Combining the CDR3 with reference TRBV19 and TRBJ1-1 gives the whole variable domain DGGITQSPKYLFRKEGQNVTLSCEQNLNHDAMYWYRQDPGQGLRLIYYSQIVNDFQKGDIAEGYSVSREKKESFPLTVTSAQKNPTAFYLCASSTNRGSSRRAFFGQGTRLTVV.

This clone occurred a few times. V and J are TRBV2 and TRBJ2-3, with a tentative D call TRBD1 (5 bases). Between the trimmed V and J ends, which lost 6 bases and 1 base, there was a span of 14 bases. Germline values: CDR1 SNHLY, CDR2 FYNNEI. The CDR3 has 15 residues. In nucleotides, the CDR3 is TGTGCCAGCAGAGTTTCAGGGTCCGGCACAGATACGCAGTATTTT. This gives the protein CASRVSGSGTDTQYF.

The V gene is TRBV15, the J gene TRBJ1-5; no reliable D call. Trimming took off 3 bases at V and 0 bases at J, with 9 bases between the two ends. Germline-derived CDR1 and CDR2 are LNHNV and YYDKDF (reference sequence). The length of the CDR3 is 15 residues. The DNA of the CDR3 is TGTGCCACCAGCAGGTCGGGGTATAGCAATCAGCCCCAGCATTTT. It specifies CATSRSGYSNQPQHF.

This clone occurred once. The chain recombines TRBV7-2 with TRBJ2-7; the match to TRBD2 covers 11 bases. The CDR3 is 16 amino acids. Per germline, CDR1 SGHTA and CDR2 FQGNSA. V was clipped by 1 base and J by 0 bases; unmatched bases: 2. The CDR3 sequence: CASSLGLAGSSYEQYV. CDR3 coding DNA: TGTGCCAGCAGCTTAGGACTAGCGGGAAGCTCCTACGAGCAGTACGTC.

This chain uses TRBV4-3 with TRBJ1-2; maybe TRBD1 (6 bases). The germline gives CDR1 LGHNA, CDR2 YSLEER. The V and J ends lost 4 bases and 3 bases respectively, with 15 bases between them. This CDR3 is built from 15 residues. CDR3 in DNA: TGCGCCAGCAGCCTCCTCGGGGAGGGGGACTATGGCTACACCTTC. It is translated as CASSLLGEGDYGYTF.

The J gene is TRBJ2-1, the V gene TRBV7-9; 11 nucleotides match TRBD2. Trimming at V came to 5 bases and at J to 10 bases, leaving 10 bases not matched to a gene. Germline loops: CDR1 SEHNR, CDR2 FQNEAQ (reference sequence). This CDR3 comprises 15 residues. The CDR3 sequence: CASSPPGLAVLEQFF. The CDR3 bases are TGTGCCAGCAGCCCACCGGGACTAGCGGTCCTAGAGCAGTTCTTC.

CDR3: CASSLRQGGTGELFF. The DNA for the CDR3 is TGTGCCAGCAGCTTAAGACAGGGAGGCACCGGGGAGCTGTTTTTT. J is TRBJ2-2 and V is TRBV7-2, with D tentatively TRBD1 (7 bases). The germline V gene has CDR1 SGHTA and CDR2 FQGNSA. Trimming took off 2 bases at V and 4 bases at J, with 11 bases between the two ends. This CDR3 is built from 15 residues.

The CDR3 loop reads CASSPHSGTGLAEQYF. The CDR3 DNA reads as TGTGCCAGCAGCCCTCATTCGGGGACAGGGTTGGCCGAGCAGTACTTC. J is TRBJ2-7 and V is TRBV7-6; 9 positions match TRBD1. After removal of 5 bases from V and 6 bases from J, the junction contained 14 bases not matched to a gene. Germline loops: CDR1 SGHVS, CDR2 FNYEAQ. The CDR3 totals 16 residues.

The chain links TRBV5-1 to TRBJ1-3, with D possibly TRBD1 on 6 matching bases. This CDR3 is 14 amino acids long. The V end lost 4 bases, the J end lost 2 bases, and 10 bases lay between the germline ends. Germline loops: CDR1 SGHRS, CDR2 YFSETQ. CDR3 coding DNA: TGCGCCAGCAGCAGTACAGGGACTGGAAACACCATATATTTT. Translated, it gives CASSSTGTGNTIYF.

The CDR3 loop is CASSFGGSYGYTF. The CDR3 DNA is TGTGCCAGCAGTTTTGGGGGGAGCTATGGCTACACCTTC. The J gene is TRBJ1-2, the V gene TRBV27; possible D gene TRBD1, 5 bases. The CDR3 is 13 residues long. The V gene lost 3 bases and the J gene lost 4 bases, with 9 bases spanning the gap. Germline assignment: CDR1 MNHEY and CDR2 SMNVEV (reference sequence).

This clone was seen a handful of times. The chain links TRBV15 to TRBJ2-1; 8 nucleotides agree with TRBD1. With V trimmed by 0 bases and J by 1 base, 2 bases remained unmatched. Germline V gene data show CDR1 as LNHNV and CDR2 as YYDKDF (reference sequence). The CDR3 has 16 residues. The CDR3 is CATSRDRGPSYNEQFF. The CDR3 DNA reads TGTGCCACCAGCAGAGACAGGGGGCCGTCCTACAATGAGCAGTTCTTC.

The genes are TRBV10-1 and TRBJ2-3; D is unclear. This CDR3 has 14 residues. Trimming removed 0 bases at V and 2 bases at J, with 6 bases between. Germline V gene lookup returns CDR1 WNHNN and CDR2 SYGVQD (reference sequence). The DNA for the CDR3 is TGCGCCAGCAGTGAGTCGGCGGTCACAGATACGCAGTATTTT. Its translation: CASSESAVTDTQYF.

The gene calls are TRBV14 and TRBJ2-1, with 7 positions matching TRBD1. This CDR3 contains 19 residues. The junction had 18 bases not matched to a gene; V was cut back by 3 bases and J by 4 bases. Germline V gene lookup returns CDR1 SGHDN and CDR2 FVKESK. The CDR3 coding sequence is TGTGCCAGCAGCCAGGATCTCGGTTCCGGCAGGGGGAAATACAATGAGCAGTTCTTC. Protein sequence: CASSQDLGSGRGKYNEQFF.